This entry describes one TCR beta chain. Positively selected for CCR7, the CD45RO-negative cells used as naive CD8 cells excluded terminally differentiated effector memory CD45RA+ cells. This record comes from a study of shared clonotypes between healthy human individuals. The CDR3 totals 17 residues. V lost 3 bases and J lost 3; bases outside the gene matches: 11. Germline CDR1 is SEHNR and CDR2 is FQNEAQ (reference sequence). Clones were sequenced by immunoSEQ multiplex PCR, and TCRdb holds only the in-frame ones, with some missing. Counted here are around 600,000 clones, 95% to 98% occurring once; the ten biggest clones make up 0.3%.

The chain uses TRBV7-9 and TRBJ2-7; 10 bases line up with TRBD2. Sequenced input: naive CD8+ T cells sorted from blood. This receptor was identified in a man aged 25-45 years in good health. This CDR3 is CASSFNSRRTSGYEQYF. CDR3 bases: TGTGCCAGCAGCTTTAATTCCCGCCGGACTAGCGGCTACGAGCAGTACTTC.